The clone carrying this TCR beta chain occurred a few times. Authors' methods: Counts of nucleated cells, estimated from reference gene primer amplification, were obtained. TCRdb's table, derived via immunoSEQ multiplex PCR, lists solely in-frame clones and lacks some. That table gives V, J and clone size, and the DNA gave D and trimming. The sample contains some 100,000 clones, 85% to 90% of which appear only once. This sample was included in a study of blood T cell repertoires in COVID-19. The overall study: Material from acute and convalescent COVID-19 was sourced from the United States, Italy and Spain. T cells, B-cell-depleted T cells, or PBMCs supplied cDNA or gDNA.

V was trimmed by 3 bases and J by 8 bases, leaving 10 bases between them. This CDR3 has 13 amino acids. Germline CDR1 WNHNN, CDR2 SYGVQD (reference sequence). The chain recombines TRBV10-1 with TRBJ1-4, with a tentative D call TRBD1 (6 bases). Sequencing input: peripheral blood. The TCR originated in a woman in her 70s with acute or convalescent COVID-19. In DNA, the CDR3 is TGCGCCAGCAGTGATCATCAGGGGGAAAAACTGTTTTTT. This sequence encodes CASSDHQGEKLFF.